Listed below are T cell receptor beta chains from one sample, sequenced in a study of radiation and T cells in renal cell carcinoma. Sequencing used immunoSEQ multiplex PCR; TCRdb keeps in-frame clones, though not all of them. The table has 40,000 to 60,000 clones, about 80% seen once. The specimen comprised blood, sampled from a patient whose treatment included radiotherapy and nephrectomy. The source of these receptors is a woman aged 70-85 years with renal cell carcinoma. Both conserved end residues are part of each CDR3. Fields, in order: D gene, J gene, clone size, V gene, CDR3 protein, CDR3 DNA. The D gene is left open where the match is weak. Size is stated for part of the rows, as once, few or many counts, or as a class when the clone is expanded.

. | TRBJ1-1 | . | TRBV7-8 | CASSLDNLNTEAFF | TGTGCCAGCAGCCTGGACAACTTGAACACTGAAGCTTTCTTT
. | TRBJ2-7 | . | TRBV7-9 | CASSSLGGAHVPYEQYF | TGTGCCAGCAGCTCGCTAGGTGGGGCCCACGTGCCCTACGAGCAGTACTTC
. | TRBJ1-2 | . | TRBV6-5 | CASSYTKTANYGYTF | TGTGCCAGCAGTTACACGAAGACTGCGAACTATGGCTACACCTTC
. | TRBJ1-2 | . | TRBV9 | CASSLVTDYGYTF | TGTGCCAGCAGCCTTGTGACAGATTATGGCTACACCTTC
. | TRBJ1-2 | . | TRBV7-9 | CASTRPEDGYTF | TGTGCCAGCACCCGTCCTGAGGACGGCTACACCTTC
. | TRBJ1-1 | once | TRBV21-1 | CASSSGNRANRAAFF | TGTGCCAGCAGCAGCGGTAACAGGGCTAATCGGGCCGCTTTCTTT
. | TRBJ1-2 | . | TRBV11-2 | CASSPRGYYGYTF | TGTGCCAGCAGCCCTCGGGGCTACTATGGCTACACCTTC
. | TRBJ1-1 | few | TRBV2 | CASRFTEAFF | TGTGCCAGCAGGTTCACTGAAGCTTTCTTT
. | TRBJ2-1 | . | TRBV10-3 | CAITGPDNEQFF | TGTGCCATCACCGGACCCGACAATGAGCAGTTCTTC
TRBD1 | TRBJ2-3 | . | TRBV5-1 | CASSFSGQGADTQYF | TGCGCCAGCAGCTTTTCCGGACAGGGTGCAGATACGCAGTATTTT
. | TRBJ2-2 | . | TRBV7-8 | CASSLGAALAGELFF | TGTGCCAGCAGCTTAGGGGCAGCACTGGCCGGGGAGCTGTTTTTT
. | TRBJ2-5 | . | TRBV20-1 | CSARYGETQYF | TGCAGTGCTAGATACGGAGAGACCCAGTACTTC
. | TRBJ2-7 | few | TRBV6-6 | CASSRGNYEQYF | TGTGCCAGCAGCAGGGGAAACTACGAGCAGTACTTC
. | TRBJ1-6 | once | TRBV30 | CAWSEGLGDSPLHF | TGTGCCTGGAGCGAGGGTCTGGGGGATTCACCCCTCCACTTT
. | TRBJ2-5 | . | TRBV5-1 | CASSFGEAGSVRETQYF | TGCGCCAGCAGCTTCGGGGAGGCAGGGAGTGTGCGAGAGACCCAGTACTTC
TRBD1 | TRBJ1-4 | . | TRBV4-1 | CASSQEGTGNEKLFF | TGCGCCAGCAGCCAAGAGGGGACAGGGAATGAAAAACTGTTTTTT
TRBD1 | TRBJ1-3 | once | TRBV10-2 | CASTGTERSSGNTIYF | TGCGCCAGCACCGGGACAGAACGTAGCTCTGGAAACACCATATATTTT
. | TRBJ1-2 | . | TRBV29-1 | CSVQGSYPDYGYTF | TGCAGCGTTCAGGGAAGTTATCCTGACTATGGCTACACCTTC
. | TRBJ2-7 | . | TRBV7-8 | CASSLGLLDEQYF | TGTGCCAGCAGCTTAGGACTCCTGGATGAGCAGTACTTC
TRBD1 | TRBJ1-2 | . | TRBV7-2 | CASSFTGGYGYTF | TGTGCCAGCAGCTTTACAGGGGGTTATGGCTACACCTTC
. | TRBJ1-2 | once | TRBV9 | CASSLNSGTAYGYTF | TGTGCCAGCAGCCTCAACTCCGGGACGGCGTATGGCTACACCTTC
. | TRBJ1-1 | . | TRBV7-9 | CASSSGVSTEAFF | TGTGCCAGCAGCTCGGGCGTTTCGACTGAAGCTTTCTTT